The clone carrying this T cell receptor beta chain appeared a few times. The antigen is not known. Through Arm-PCR of CDR3 regions and iRepertoire HTBI primers, TCR beta libraries were built. TCRdb recomputed calls from the multiplex PCR reads with MiXCR, one row per CDR3 protein. The table has about 430,000 distinct CDR3 sequences, around 23% seen once. This record belongs to a study of regulatory T cells in long-lasting Graves disease. Study-wide findings and caveats: Accuracy may have suffered from the small sample size.

Described time point: persistent/refractory GD, antithyroid drugs over 5 years with positive TRAb. Extracted RNA from PBMCs served as the source of the TCR library. The origin of this receptor is a female donor with Graves disease. Source: peripheral blood mononuclear cells (PBMCs), taken when the disease was refractory, from a patient treated with antithyroid drugs.

In DNA form, the CDR3 reads TGTGCCATCAGTGGCCTAGCGGCTACCACAGATACGCAGTATTTT. Translated, it gives CAISGLAATTDTQYF. The chain couples TRBV10-3 to TRBJ2-3; 7 bases are shared with TRBD2. J gave up 2 bases and V 4 bases, and 6 bases lay outside the gene matches. The CDR3 sequence is 15 residues long. The germline V gene has CDR1 ENHRY and CDR2 SYGVKD.